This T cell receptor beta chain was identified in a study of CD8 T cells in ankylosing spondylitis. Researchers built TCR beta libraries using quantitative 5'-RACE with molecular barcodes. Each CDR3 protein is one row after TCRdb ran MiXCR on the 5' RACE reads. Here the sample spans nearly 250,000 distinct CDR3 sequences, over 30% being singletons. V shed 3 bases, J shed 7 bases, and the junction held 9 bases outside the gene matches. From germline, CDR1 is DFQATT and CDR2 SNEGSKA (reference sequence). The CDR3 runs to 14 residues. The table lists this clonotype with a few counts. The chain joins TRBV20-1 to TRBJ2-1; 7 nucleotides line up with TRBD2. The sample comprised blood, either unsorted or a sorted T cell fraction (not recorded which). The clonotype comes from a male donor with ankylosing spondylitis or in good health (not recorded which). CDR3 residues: CSARSSGPLNEQFF. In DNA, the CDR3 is TGCAGTGCTAGGAGTAGCGGGCCTTTAAATGAGCAGTTCTTC.